This T cell receptor beta chain was documented in a study of blood T cell repertoires in COVID-19. Overall study: The United States, Italy and Spain were the sources of the acute and convalescent COVID-19 samples. PBMCs, B-cell-depleted T cells, or T cells were the source of the cDNA or gDNA that made up the material.

The ends were cut back, 2 bases at V and 13 bases at J, with 18 bases in the middle. The CDR3 is 15 residues long. From germline, CDR1 is MNHNS and CDR2 SASEGT. Repertoires were generated with immunoSEQ multiplex PCR, while TCRdb's copy carries only in-frame clones and drops some. This sample has roughly 250,000 clones, with roughly 80% found just once. Sequencing was performed on peripheral blood. The receptor was derived from a woman over 75 with acute or convalescent COVID-19. The V gene is TRBV6-1, the J gene TRBJ1-6, with D possibly TRBD1 on 6 matching bases. This CDR3 is CASSETGTWDFPLHF. The CDR3 region has the DNA TGTGCCAGCAGTGAAACCGGGACATGGGATTTCCCCCTCCACTTT.